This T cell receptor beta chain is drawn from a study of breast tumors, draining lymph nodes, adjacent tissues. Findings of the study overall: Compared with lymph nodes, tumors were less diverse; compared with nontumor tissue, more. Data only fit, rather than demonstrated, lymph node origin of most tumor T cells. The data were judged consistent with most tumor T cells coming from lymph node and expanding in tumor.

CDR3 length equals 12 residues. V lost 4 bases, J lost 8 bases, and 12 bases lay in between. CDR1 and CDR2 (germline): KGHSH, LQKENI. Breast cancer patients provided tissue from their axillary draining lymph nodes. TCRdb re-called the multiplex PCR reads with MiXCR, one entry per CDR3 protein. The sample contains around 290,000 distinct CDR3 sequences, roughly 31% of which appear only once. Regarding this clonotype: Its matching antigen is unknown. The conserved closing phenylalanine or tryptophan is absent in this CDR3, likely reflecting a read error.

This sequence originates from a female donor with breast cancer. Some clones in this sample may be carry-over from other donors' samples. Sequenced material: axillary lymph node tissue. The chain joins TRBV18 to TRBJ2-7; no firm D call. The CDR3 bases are TGTGCCAGCTCACTTTCTATCGATCAGCAGTACCTC. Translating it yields CASSLSIDQQYL.